The clone carrying this T cell receptor (beta chain) was detected ten times or more. This CDR3 region has 15 residues. Per the germline V gene, CDR1 is MNHEY and CDR2 is SVGEGT. V lost 4 bases to trimming and J lost 2 bases; unmatched junction nucleotides: 7. The data were obtained in a study of early T cells in non-severe SARS-CoV-2 infection. A single record per CDR3 protein comes from TCRdb applying MiXCR to the 5' RACE reads. The profile shows roughly 43,000 distinct CDR3 sequences, 5.4% of them singletons. The TCR originated in an adult who was a healthcare worker with PCR-confirmed SARS-CoV-2 infection or an uninfected control (not recorded which). This chain joins TRBV6-2 or TRBV6-3 and TRBJ2-7, with TRBD1 identical over 8 bases. The sequencing here drew on whole blood, taken at baseline. CDR3 bases: TGTGCCAGCAGTTCCCACCAGGGGGCGCCCTACGAGCAGTACTTC. Its protein is CASSSHQGAPYEQYF.